The sequence of this TCR beta chain was determined in a study of human thymus T cells. CDR3 length: 16 residues. V lost 4 bases, J lost 1 base, and 9 bases stayed unmatched. Per the germline V gene, CDR1 is MNHNS and CDR2 is SASEGT. It was healthy Finnish infants having corrective surgery for congenital heart defects who were the donors. Blood DNA came from all available leukocytes, not a fixed cell number. Data came from immunoSEQ multiplex PCR; TCRdb stores just in-frame clones and leaves some out. Here the sample spans 55,000 to 70,000 clones, about 93% being singletons. This clone was seen just once. Its specificity is not known. Notes on the study in general: Across thymic and blood repertoires, the usage of V and J genes appeared to be biased.

J is TRBJ2-5 and V is TRBV6-1, with 7 bases that match TRBD2. The sequencing sample was made of blood. The sequence was collected from a boy under two years old with a congenital heart defect but otherwise immunologically healthy. The CDR3 loop reads CASSGRERGPQETQYF. For the CDR3, the DNA is TGTGCCAGCAGTGGAAGGGAGCGGGGTCCCCAAGAGACCCAGTACTTC.